The rows below give T cell receptor beta chains drawn from one sample of a study of control samples from healthy donors and cancer patients. Profiled with immunoSEQ multiplex PCR; TCRdb holds only in-frame clones, not every one. Altogether more than 150,000 clones are present, 90% to 95% being singletons, with the ten largest covering over 1.3%. The sample taken for sequencing was blood. The receptors originated from a man aged 18 to 30 in good health. Both conserved end residues are part of each CDR3. The D gene is left open where the match is weak. Clone size is shown for a subset of rows, as once, few, many or a class of expanded clone.

j_call,clone_size,d_call,v_call,cdr3_aa,cdr3_nt
TRBJ2-1,NA,NA,TRBV18,CASSLQTNEQFF,TGTGCCAGCTCCCTACAGACAAATGAGCAGTTCTTC
TRBJ1-1,once,NA,TRBV30,CAWSPVGGLTEAFF,TGTGCCTGGAGCCCCGTGGGGGGGCTCACTGAAGCTTTCTTT
TRBJ2-2,once,TRBD2,TRBV19,CASSPPRGGPGTGELFF,TGTGCCAGTAGCCCCCCTCGGGGGGGGCCGGGGACCGGGGAGCTGTTTTTT
TRBJ1-2,NA,TRBD1,TRBV18,CASSQGTESYGYTF,TGTGCCAGCTCACAAGGGACAGAATCTTATGGCTACACCTTC
TRBJ1-1,once,NA,TRBV19,CASSSVEGTEAFF,TGTGCCAGTAGTAGCGTTGAGGGCACTGAAGCTTTCTTT
TRBJ2-7,NA,TRBD1,TRBV11-3,CASSARDRVEEQYF,TGTGCCAGCAGCGCGCGGGACAGGGTCGAAGAGCAGTACTTC
TRBJ2-7,NA,NA,TRBV30,CAWMKRGGPSYEQYF,TGTGCCTGGATGAAAAGAGGGGGGCCCTCCTACGAGCAGTACTTC
TRBJ2-3,NA,NA,TRBV4-2,CASSQVFAATDTQYF,TGTGCCAGCAGCCAAGTTTTTGCGGCCACAGATACGCAGTATTTT
TRBJ1-1,NA,NA,TRBV3-1/TRBV3-2,CASSPPEGTLNTEAFF,TGTGCCAGCAGCCCCCCGGAGGGCACTCTGAACACTGAAGCTTTCTTT
TRBJ1-6,NA,NA,TRBV27,CASSSGGYNSPLHF,TGTGCCAGCAGTTCCGGGGGTTATAATTCACCCCTCCACTTT
TRBJ1-5,NA,NA,TRBV2,CASSGGGENQPQHF,TGTGCCAGCAGTGGAGGGGGGGAAAATCAGCCCCAGCATTTT
TRBJ1-4,NA,TRBD1,TRBV6-1,CASSEPPGGTGGEKLFF,TGTGCCAGCAGTGAACCCCCGGGAGGGACAGGAGGTGAAAAACTGTTTTTT
TRBJ1-2,NA,NA,TRBV18,CASSLDRWEANYGYTF,TGTGCCAGCTCACTGGACCGTTGGGAAGCTAACTATGGCTACACCTTC
TRBJ2-1,NA,TRBD2,TRBV7-6,CASSPRTSGGGEQFF,TGTGCCAGCAGCCCCCGGACTAGCGGGGGTGGAGAGCAGTTCTTC
TRBJ1-5,few,NA,TRBV19,CASSLPRGGNQPQHF,TGTGCCAGTAGTCTTCCTCGGGGGGGCAATCAGCCCCAGCATTTT
TRBJ2-1,NA,TRBD2,TRBV2,CASSLTGTSGWQFF,TGTGCCAGCAGTTTGACCGGGACTAGCGGATGGCAGTTCTTC
TRBJ2-5,NA,TRBD2,TRBV11-2,CASMKSGGLQETQYF,TGTGCCAGCATGAAGAGCGGGGGGCTCCAAGAGACCCAGTACTTC
TRBJ2-1,NA,TRBD2,TRBV7-3,CASSLTSGGAGEQFF,TGTGCCAGCAGCTTGACTAGCGGGGGGGCCGGCGAGCAGTTCTTC
TRBJ1-1,NA,TRBD1,TRBV7-3,CASSLRTGVYTEAFF,TGTGCCAGCAGCTTGAGGACAGGGGTGTACACTGAAGCTTTCTTT
TRBJ2-7,NA,NA,TRBV4-1,CASSLKAIEPSLLSSYEQYF,TGCGCCAGCAGCCTCAAGGCCATTGAGCCCTCCCTCTTGAGCTCCTACGAGCAGTACTTC
TRBJ1-4,NA,NA,TRBV5-6,CASSLSYLNEKLFF,TGTGCCAGCAGCTTGTCGTACCTTAATGAAAAACTGTTTTTT
TRBJ1-1,NA,NA,TRBV3-1/TRBV3-2,CASSHGPWRTEAFF,TGTGCCAGCAGCCACGGACCTTGGAGGACTGAAGCTTTCTTT
TRBJ1-2,NA,NA,TRBV19,CASSISSGGTGYTF,TGTGCCAGTAGTATTTCGTCGGGGGGTACGGGCTACACCTTC
TRBJ1-3,NA,NA,TRBV5-1,CASSLGTPGNTIYF,TGCGCCAGCAGCCTAGGGACACCAGGAAACACCATATATTTT
TRBJ1-3,NA,NA,TRBV10-3,CAISGSSSGNTIYF,TGTGCCATCAGTGGATCCTCCTCTGGAAACACCATATATTTT
TRBJ1-2,NA,NA,TRBV28,CASSLNSNYGYTF,TGTGCCAGCAGTTTAAACAGCAATTATGGCTACACCTTC
TRBJ1-6,NA,NA,TRBV9,CASSRRGDSDSPLHF,TGTGCCAGCAGCCGCAGGGGAGACAGTGATTCACCCCTCCACTTT
TRBJ2-5,NA,NA,TRBV5-1,CASSLSDQIQETQYF,TGCGCCAGCAGCTTGTCGGATCAGATCCAAGAGACCCAGTACTTC
TRBJ2-7,NA,TRBD2,TRBV7-2,CASSRPGGRNEQYF,TGTGCCAGCAGCCGGCCCGGGGGGAGGAACGAGCAGTACTTC
TRBJ2-2,NA,TRBD2,TRBV2,CASSGPGGITGELFF,TGTGCCAGCAGTGGCCCGGGAGGCATCACCGGGGAGCTGTTTTTT
TRBJ1-1,NA,NA,TRBV5-1,CASSLDSTEAFF,TGCGCCAGCAGCTTGGACAGCACTGAAGCTTTCTTT
TRBJ2-7,NA,NA,TRBV3-1/TRBV3-2,CASSPFTTPYEQYF,TGTGCCAGCAGCCCCTTCACTACCCCCTACGAGCAGTACTTC
TRBJ1-4,NA,NA,TRBV9,CASSAGNHDEKLFF,TGTGCCAGCAGTGCCGGGAACCACGATGAAAAACTGTTTTTT
TRBJ1-2,NA,NA,TRBV27,CASSPEGGYTF,TGTGCCAGCAGTCCCGAAGGGGGCTACACCTTC
TRBJ1-2,NA,NA,TRBV30,CAWSTRNYGYTF,TGTGCCTGGTCAACCAGGAACTATGGCTACACCTTC
TRBJ1-4,NA,NA,TRBV5-5,CASSVTGEKLFF,TGTGCCAGCAGCGTCACGGGGGAAAAACTGTTTTTT
TRBJ2-7,NA,NA,TRBV6-5,CASSYSIVGGEQYF,TGTGCCAGCAGTTACAGTATTGTCGGGGGCGAGCAGTACTTC
TRBJ1-2,NA,NA,TRBV3-1/TRBV3-2,CASSQSGRGRNGYTF,TGTGCCAGCAGCCAGTCTGGCAGGGGAAGAAACGGCTACACCTTC
TRBJ1-4,NA,TRBD1,TRBV24-1,CATRGEQGAPRATNEKLFF,TGTGCCACCCGAGGAGAGCAGGGGGCTCCCCGTGCAACTAATGAAAAACTGTTTTTT
TRBJ1-2,NA,TRBD1,TRBV28,CASSTLPTGTRSGYTF,TGTGCCAGCAGTACACTCCCGACAGGGACAAGAAGTGGCTACACCTTC
TRBJ1-5,NA,NA,TRBV19,CASSQGTTTQPQHF,TGTGCCAGTTCTCAGGGGACGACCACTCAGCCCCAGCATTTT
TRBJ2-5,NA,NA,TRBV5-5,CASSFRLVGETQYF,TGTGCCAGCAGCTTCCGACTAGTTGGAGAGACCCAATACTTC
TRBJ1-1,NA,NA,TRBV6-5,CASVRNTEAFF,TGTGCCAGCGTCAGAAACACTGAAGCTTTCTTT
TRBJ1-5,NA,TRBD1,TRBV28,CASSTPGQGTNQPQHF,TGTGCCAGCAGTACCCCGGGACAGGGCACCAATCAGCCCCAGCATTTT
TRBJ1-6,NA,NA,TRBV6-1,CASSEWWRKDSPLHF,TGTGCCAGCAGTGAATGGTGGCGAAAAGACTCACCCCTCCACTTT
TRBJ1-6,once,NA,TRBV13,CASSYGRGVDYNSPLHF,TGTGCCAGCAGCTACGGACGTGGGGTGGACTATAATTCACCCCTCCACTTT
TRBJ2-4,NA,NA,TRBV5-1,CASNPLGQPGDIQYF,TGCGCCAGCAACCCCCTTGGACAGCCCGGAGACATTCAGTACTTC
TRBJ1-1,NA,NA,TRBV5-8,CASSPLLGTVNTEAFF,TGTGCCAGCAGCCCGCTCCTGGGGACGGTGAACACTGAAGCTTTCTTT
TRBJ2-7,NA,TRBD2,TRBV19,CASSIGTAGSMPQQYF,TGTGCCAGTAGTATAGGTACAGCGGGGTCTATGCCGCAGCAGTACTTC
TRBJ1-2,NA,NA,TRBV5-4,CASSTPRGGYTF,TGTGCCAGCTCCACGCCCCGGGGAGGCTACACCTTC
TRBJ2-2,NA,NA,TRBV18,CASSPEAGQGRTGELFF,TGTGCCAGCTCACCAGAGGCGGGGCAGGGTCGGACCGGGGAGCTGTTTTTT